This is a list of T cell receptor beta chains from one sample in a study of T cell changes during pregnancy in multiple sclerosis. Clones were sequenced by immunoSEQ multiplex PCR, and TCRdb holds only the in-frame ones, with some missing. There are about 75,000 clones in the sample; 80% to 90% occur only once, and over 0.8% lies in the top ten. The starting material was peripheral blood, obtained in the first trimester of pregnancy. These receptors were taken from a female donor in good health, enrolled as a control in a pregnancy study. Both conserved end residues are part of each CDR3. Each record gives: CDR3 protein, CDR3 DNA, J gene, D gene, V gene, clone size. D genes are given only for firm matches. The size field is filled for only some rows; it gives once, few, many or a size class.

CASSLGEGAKPQHF,TGTGCCAGCAGCTTGGGTGAGGGGGCGAAGCCCCAGCATTTT,TRBJ1-5,TRBD1,TRBV5-6,NA
CASSPGLAVDTQYF,TGTGCCAGCTCACCAGGACTAGCTGTAGATACGCAGTATTTT,TRBJ2-3,TRBD2,TRBV18,NA
CASSDSQAPLYGYTF,TGTGCCAGCAGTGACTCACAGGCGCCTCTATATGGCTACACCTTC,TRBJ1-2,NA,TRBV2,NA
CMGIPNTEAFF,TGTATGGGCATACCGAACACTGAAGCTTTCTTT,TRBJ1-1,NA,TRBV6-1,NA
CASGTGRGRSPLHF,TGTGCTAGTGGGACCGGGAGGGGGCGGTCACCCCTCCACTTT,TRBJ1-6,TRBD1,TRBV12-5,NA
CASSPRTGEYGEQFF,TGTGCCAGCTCACCGAGGACAGGGGAGTACGGTGAGCAGTTCTTC,TRBJ2-1,TRBD1,TRBV18,NA
CASSLGGRALTNEKLFF,TGTGCCAGCAGCTTGGGGGGCAGGGCCCTAACTAATGAAAAACTGTTTTTT,TRBJ1-4,NA,TRBV5-6,NA
CASSPGRGNTNEKLFF,TGTGCCAGCTCACCGGGCAGGGGGAACACTAATGAAAAACTGTTTTTT,TRBJ1-4,TRBD1,TRBV18,NA
CASSIDTGYQPQHF,TGTGCCAGTAGTATAGATACAGGGTATCAGCCCCAGCATTTT,TRBJ1-5,NA,TRBV19,NA
CASRDRIATYEQYF,TGTGCCAGCCGAGACAGGATAGCTACCTACGAGCAGTACTTC,TRBJ2-7,NA,TRBV27,NA
CASQGTNGYTF,TGTGCCAGCCAGGGTACTAATGGCTACACCTTC,TRBJ1-2,NA,TRBV6-4,NA
CASSTGGSGNTIYF,TGTGCCAGCTCTACGGGGGGTTCTGGAAACACCATATATTTT,TRBJ1-3,NA,TRBV18,NA
CAWSDNPGLGSTQYF,TGTGCCTGGAGTGACAACCCGGGACTAGGGAGTACGCAGTATTTT,TRBJ2-3,TRBD2,TRBV30,NA
CASSTGTGEYF,TGTGCCAGCAGCACCGGGACAGGGGAATACTTC,TRBJ2-5,TRBD1,TRBV6-6,NA
CASSQPTGGSTEAFF,TGTGCCAGCAGCCAACCGACAGGGGGCTCCACTGAAGCTTTCTTT,TRBJ1-1,TRBD1,TRBV4-2,once
CASSFRTSGSISKNIQYF,TGTGCCAGCAGCTTCCGGACTAGCGGGAGTATAAGCAAAAACATTCAGTACTTC,TRBJ2-4,TRBD2,TRBV5-6,NA
CASSQHINYGYTF,TGTGCCAGCAGCCAACACATCAACTATGGCTACACCTTC,TRBJ1-2,NA,TRBV14,NA
CATSREGRTRYDEQFF,TGTGCCACCAGCAGAGAGGGCAGGACACGGTACGATGAGCAGTTCTTC,TRBJ2-1,NA,TRBV15,NA
CAWDPTGATNQPQHF,TGTGCCTGGGACCCTACAGGGGCGACCAATCAGCCCCAGCATTTT,TRBJ1-5,TRBD1,TRBV30,NA
CASNAAGYGTDTQYF,TGTGCCAGCAACGCAGCGGGTTATGGGACAGATACGCAGTATTTT,TRBJ2-3,NA,TRBV11-2,NA
CASSERTGGYGELFF,TGTGCCAGCAGTGAGAGGACAGGGGGCTACGGGGAGCTGTTTTTT,TRBJ2-2,TRBD1,TRBV6-1,NA
CASSYSRGPPGDTQYF,TGTGCCAGCAGTTACTCGAGGGGGCCCCCGGGAGATACGCAGTATTTT,TRBJ2-3,TRBD1,TRBV6-5,NA
CAWAPGLRNTIYF,TGTGCCTGGGCCCCGGGACTGCGAAACACCATATATTTT,TRBJ1-3,NA,TRBV30,few
CASSGQGITEAFF,TGTGCCAGCAGCGGGCAGGGGATCACTGAAGCTTTCTTT,TRBJ1-1,NA,TRBV11-2,NA
CASSSGLAGREQYF,TGTGCCAGCAGCTCGGGACTAGCGGGACGCGAGCAGTACTTC,TRBJ2-7,TRBD2,TRBV11-2,few
CAIREQGGGANVLTF,TGTGCCATCAGAGAGCAGGGTGGTGGGGCCAACGTCCTGACTTTC,TRBJ2-6,NA,TRBV10-3,NA
CASSLEAGGSGLSRDEQFF,TGCGCCAGCAGCTTGGAGGCAGGGGGCTCGGGCCTGTCACGCGATGAGCAGTTCTTC,TRBJ2-1,TRBD1,TRBV5-1,NA
CASSGLAGDGTGELFF,TGTGCCAGCAGTGGATTAGCGGGAGATGGCACCGGGGAGCTGTTTTTT,TRBJ2-2,TRBD2,TRBV6-1,NA
CASSSGLVSRREQFF,TGTGCTAGCAGCTCCGGACTAGTTTCTCGTAGGGAGCAGTTCTTC,TRBJ2-1,TRBD2,TRBV7-7,NA
CASSLDGDYGYTF,TGCGCCAGCAGCTTGGACGGGGACTATGGCTACACCTTC,TRBJ1-2,NA,TRBV5-1,NA
CASSPLRGELFF,TGTGCCAGCAGCCCTCTGAGAGGGGAGCTGTTTTTT,TRBJ2-2,NA,TRBV6-5,NA
CASSFDRERSYEQYF,TGTGCCAGCAGTTTCGACAGGGAAAGGTCCTACGAGCAGTACTTC,TRBJ2-7,TRBD1,TRBV6-5,NA
CASSLETSGMNTPPYEQYF,TGTGCCAGCAGCTTAGAGACTAGCGGGATGAACACTCCCCCCTACGAGCAGTACTTC,TRBJ2-7,TRBD2,TRBV7-2,NA
CASSSGGPYEQYF,TGTGCCAGTAGTAGCGGGGGCCCCTACGAGCAGTACTTC,TRBJ2-7,NA,TRBV19,NA
CALWTGTDTEAFF,TGTGCCTTATGGACAGGGACGGACACTGAAGCTTTCTTT,TRBJ1-1,NA,TRBV21-1,NA
CASSLKGGGGYNEQFF,TGTGCCAGCAGCTTGAAAGGCGGGGGGGGATACAATGAGCAGTTCTTC,TRBJ2-1,TRBD2,TRBV7-2,NA
CASSLEGLLSPTDTQYF,TGCGCCAGCAGCCTAGAGGGGCTCCTATCTCCAACAGATACGCAGTATTTT,TRBJ2-3,NA,TRBV4-1,once
CASSSWTVAFF,TGTGCCAGCAGCTCCTGGACTGTAGCTTTCTTT,TRBJ1-1,NA,TRBV7-9,NA
CASSPSDGGNTEAFF,TGCGCCAGCAGCCCAAGTGACGGGGGGAACACTGAAGCTTTCTTT,TRBJ1-1,NA,TRBV4-3,NA
CASSLGLGTPSTETQYF,TGTGCCAGCAGCTTAGGTCTGGGGACACCCTCCACAGAGACCCAGTACTTC,TRBJ2-5,NA,TRBV11-3,NA